This entry lists 6 T cell receptor beta chains sequenced from one sample in a study of CD8+ T cells in alopecia areata. The treatment was: oral pan-JAK inhibitor, 5-10 mg twice daily. TCR sequencing used cDNA made by reverse transcription of extracted RNA. TCRdb's copy holds only in-frame clones and misses some; the assay was immunoSEQ multiplex PCR. The repertoire includes over 150,000 clones, 53% of them detected once, and approximately 11% sits in the top ten. Sample: CD8+ T cells sorted from blood, taken at week 24, from a patient treated with tofacitinib. Receptor source: a human donor with alopecia areata.

The J gene is TRBJ2-7, the V gene TRBV27; 9 bases align to TRBD1. With 4 bases clipped from V and 7 bases from J, the junction kept 8 bases outside the gene matches. The germline CDR1 and CDR2 sequences are MNHEY and SMNVEV (reference sequence). CDR3 length: 14 residues. CDR3 sequence reads: CASSYSTGGGEQYF. The DNA of the CDR3 is TGTGCCAGCAGTTATTCGACAGGGGGAGGAGAGCAGTACTTC.

The genes are TRBV27 and TRBJ2-3, with D perhaps matching TRBD2 (5 bases). V lost 5 bases and J 3 bases, leaving 9 bases between the germline ends. The CDR3 runs to 13 residues. Germline lookup yields CDR1 MNHEY and CDR2 SMNVEV (reference sequence). CDR3 DNA sequence: TGTGCCAGCAGTCCGAGGGTAACAGATACGCAGTATTTT. Translated: CASSPRVTDTQYF.

Notes on this clone: An end of the junction does not agree with germline; a read error may underlie this. The chain uses TRBV29-1 and TRBJ1-1; D perhaps matches TRBD1 (6 bases). The length of the CDR3 is 12 residues. CDR1 and CDR2 (germline): SQVTM, ANQGSEA. CDR3 sequence reads: CSVELRDTEAFF. Here the CDR3 DNA reads TGCAGCGTTGAACTCCGGGACACCGAAGCTTTCTTT.

The CDR3 loop is CASSRDRAEAFF. DNA of the CDR3: TGTGCCAGCAGCCGTGACAGAGCTGAAGCTTTCTTT. The genes are TRBV5-4 and TRBJ1-1, with D perhaps TRBD1 (5 bases). CDR1 is SGHNT, CDR2 YYREEE, per germline (reference sequence). The V end lost 4 bases, the J end lost 6 bases, and 10 bases lay between the germline ends. The CDR3 extends over 12 amino acids.

This chain uses TRBV6-5 with TRBJ2-3; D might be TRBD2 (7 bases). The V gene's germline CDR1 is MNHEY and CDR2 SVGAGI. The CDR3 has 14 amino acids. The germline V and J ends were trimmed by 7 bases and 6 bases, with 17 bases remaining between them. As DNA, the CDR3 is TGTGCCAGCACCAGGGGACTAACGGCCGATACGCAGTATTTT. It yields the protein CASTRGLTADTQYF.

V usage is TRBV19 and J usage is TRBJ2-7, with D hard to call. Germline V gene sequence: CDR1 LNHDA, CDR2 SQIVND (reference sequence). The CDR3 has 14 amino acids. V was clipped by 4 bases and J by 1 base, with 11 bases between them. The CDR3 here is CASSNQIGSYEQYF. The CDR3 region has the DNA TGTGCCAGTAGTAATCAAATTGGGTCCTACGAGCAGTACTTC.